These 26 T cell receptor beta chains were all obtained from the same sample, sequenced in a study of shared clonotypes between healthy human individuals. The repertoire was sequenced with immunoSEQ multiplex PCR; TCRdb's copy has only in-frame clones and lacks some. Of 2,500,000 or so clones in the sample, 92% were seen once. The sequencing sample was made of naive CD4+ T cells from PBMCs. Subset given: CD45RA+ positively selected. The source is a young man in good health. Some clones in this sample may be carry-over from other donors' samples.

V gene TRBV5-4 combines with J gene TRBJ1-3, with D possibly being TRBD1 (6 bases). V gave up 9 bases and J gave up 0 bases, with 22 bases separating them. Germline V gives CDR1 SGHNT, CDR2 YYREEE (reference sequence). CDR3 length: 17 amino acids. The CDR3 nucleotides are TGTGCCACCGATGGAGGGGGGGGCCCGAACTCTGGAAACACCATATATTTT. This gives the protein CATDGGGGPNSGNTIYF.

The chain carries TRBV27 and TRBJ1-1; D remains ambiguous. V was pared by 5 bases and J by 2 bases, with 6 bases between. Per germline, CDR1 MNHEY and CDR2 SMNVEV (reference sequence). This CDR3 has 12 residues. Written as DNA, the CDR3 is TGTGCCAGCAGTAGGGTTAACACTGAAGCTTTCTTT. The encoded protein is CASSRVNTEAFF.

The chain combines TRBV11-2 with TRBJ2-5; D unclear. The V and J ends lost 3 bases and 1 base respectively, with 6 bases between them. Germline CDR1 reads SGHAT; CDR2 reads FQNNGV. The CDR3 runs to 13 residues. DNA of the CDR3: TGTGCCAGCAGCTTGAACAGCCAAGAGACCCAGTACTTC. This sequence encodes CASSLNSQETQYF.

This rearrangement joins TRBV13 to TRBJ1-2; D gene ambiguous. Per germline, CDR1 PRHDT and CDR2 FYEKMQ (reference sequence). With 1 base removed from V and 8 bases from J, the gap between germline ends came to 11 bases. This CDR3 is built from 13 residues. The chain's CDR3 is CASSLEGRRGYTF. The CDR3 coding sequence is TGTGCCAGCAGCTTAGAAGGCCGACGAGGCTACACCTTC.

The V and J genes are TRBV19 and TRBJ1-1, with a weak D call TRBD1 (5 bases). V lost 5 bases and J lost 5, with 12 bases in between. This CDR3 contains 13 residues. The germline CDR1 and CDR2 sequences are LNHDA and SQIVND (reference sequence). The DNA for the CDR3 is TGTGCCAGTAGTGGGGACCCCGGTACTGAAGCTTTCTTT. It translates to CASSGDPGTEAFF.

The gene calls are TRBV9 and TRBJ2-2, with 9 positions matching TRBD1. The germline gives CDR1 SGDLS, CDR2 YYNGEE. The junction had 10 bases not matched to a gene; V was cut back by 4 bases and J by 6 bases. This CDR3 is 16 amino acids long. The CDR3 loop is CASSLTGTGPPGELFF. Here the CDR3 DNA reads TGTGCCAGCAGCCTCACCGGGACAGGGCCCCCCGGGGAGCTGTTTTTT.

The rearrangement uses TRBV28 and TRBJ1-5; 8 nucleotides align to TRBD1. The CDR3 totals 15 residues. The trim removed 6 bases at V and 2 bases at J, leaving 6 bases unmatched. Germline CDR1 and CDR2: MDHEN and SYDVKM. DNA for the CDR3: TGTGCCAGCAGGGGGATGGGACAGGGCAATCAGCCCCAGCATTTT. This translates into CASRGMGQGNQPQHF.

The chain carries TRBV4-1 and TRBJ2-1; 9 positions agree with TRBD2. This CDR3 is 16 amino acids long. Germline lookup yields CDR1 MGHRA and CDR2 YSYEKL. Losses at the gene ends were 1 base for V and 4 bases for J; bases not matched to a gene: 5. The CDR3 spells CASSQGTSEGYNEQFF. In DNA, the CDR3 is TGCGCCAGCAGCCAAGGGACTAGCGAGGGGTACAATGAGCAGTTCTTC.

The J gene is TRBJ1-2, the V gene TRBV2; no clear D gene. The CDR3 is 13 amino acids. Germline CDR1 and CDR2: SNHLY and FYNNEI. The ends were cut back, 2 bases at V and 2 bases at J, with 6 bases in the middle. The CDR3 DNA is TGTGCCAGCAGTGAATCCGGGAACTATGGCTACACCTTC. It codes for CASSESGNYGYTF.

V and J are TRBV18 and TRBJ2-3, with 8 positions matching TRBD2. Germline lookup yields CDR1 KGHSH and CDR2 LQKENI. CDR3 length equals 15 residues. The V segment lost 6 bases and the J segment 2 bases; nucleotides outside the gene matches: 7. The DNA for the CDR3 is TGTGCCAGCTCTCTACTGACTAGCGCCACAGATACGCAGTATTTT. This sequence encodes CASSLLTSATDTQYF.

The chain has TRBV28 and TRBJ1-5; no firm D call. Germline lookup yields CDR1 MDHEN and CDR2 SYDVKM. Trimming left V 8 bases short and J 2 bases short, with 10 bases between. The CDR3 runs 13 residues. CDR3: CASCSGGNQPQHF. CDR3 DNA sequence: TGTGCCAGCTGTTCGGGAGGCAATCAGCCCCAGCATTTT.

The chain uses TRBV5-1 and TRBJ2-7, with TRBD1 as a possible D gene (5 bases). CDR1 and CDR2 (germline): SGHRS, YFSETQ. Trimming pared 0 bases from V and 8 bases from J, leaving 12 bases between. This CDR3 spans 13 amino acids. CDR3 protein: CASSLGVGVQQYF. The DNA for the CDR3 is TGCGCCAGCAGCTTGGGGGTAGGGGTGCAGCAGTACTTC.

The chain has TRBV4-1 and TRBJ1-1, with TRBD1 matching over 9 bases. This CDR3 has 15 amino acids. V was pared by 4 bases and J by 6 bases, with 9 bases of the junction left unmatched. Germline loops: CDR1 MGHRA, CDR2 YSYEKL. DNA for the CDR3: TGCGCCAGCAGCCGGGCTAGGGACAGGGTGGCTGAAGCTTTCTTT. It specifies CASSRARDRVAEAFF.

This clone turned up a few times. The same CDR3 can be traced to other DNA sequences in this sample. The chain uses TRBV7-9 and TRBJ1-1; D uncertain. The length of the CDR3 is 13 residues. Germline CDR1 reads SEHNR; CDR2 reads FQNEAQ (reference sequence). Trimming took off 2 bases at V and 1 base at J, with 5 bases between the two ends. The CDR3 DNA reads TGTGCCAGCAGCTTAAGTCGGAACACTGAAGCTTTCTTT. Translation gives CASSLSRNTEAFF.

The chain has TRBV27 and TRBJ2-2, with 9 positions matching TRBD2. Germline CDR1 reads MNHEY; CDR2 reads SMNVEV (reference sequence). The V segment lost 3 bases and the J segment 4 bases; nucleotides outside the gene matches: 3. CDR3 length: 15 amino acids. The CDR3 nucleotides read TGTGCCAGCAGTTTGCGGGAGGGCCCCACCGGGGAGCTGTTTTTT. It encodes CASSLREGPTGELFF.

The rearrangement links TRBV27 to TRBJ2-1; no definite D call. V was shortened by 6 bases and J by 2 bases, with 14 bases between the two germline ends. The V gene's germline CDR1 is MNHEY and CDR2 SMNVEV (reference sequence). The CDR3 contains 15 residues. The CDR3 region is CASRDRVGPYNEQFF. The CDR3 DNA sequence: TGTGCCAGCAGGGACCGGGTTGGGCCCTACAATGAGCAGTTCTTC.

This clone was observed a handful of times. This sequence joins TRBV6-1 and TRBJ1-5; D remains unclear. The CDR3 has 13 amino acids. V lost 6 bases, J lost 4 bases, and 10 bases lay in between. The germline gives CDR1 MNHNS, CDR2 SASEGT. CDR3 in DNA: TGTGCCAGCAGGATGGGGTTGAATCAGCCCCAGCATTTT. Its translation: CASRMGLNQPQHF.

V gene TRBV7-9 combines with J gene TRBJ2-7, with D unclear. CDR3 size: 16 residues. CDR1 and CDR2 from the germline V gene are SEHNR and FQNEAQ (reference sequence). Trimming stripped 4 bases from V and 1 base from J, with 17 bases between. As DNA, the CDR3 is TGTGCCAGCAGCTCCATAAGCGAGGTTAGATCCTACGAGCAGTACTTC. This translates into CASSSISEVRSYEQYF.

This clone was seen just once. The gene calls are TRBV4-3 and TRBJ1-3; the D gene is possibly TRBD1 (5 bases). From germline, CDR1 is LGHNA and CDR2 YSLEER. This CDR3 spans 15 amino acids. Trimming removed 0 bases from V and 7 bases from J, with 13 bases in between. Written as DNA, the CDR3 is TGCGCCAGCAGCCAAGAGGGGGGTCTTGGCAACACCATATATTTT. Translated, it gives CASSQEGGLGNTIYF.

V usage is TRBV28 and J usage is TRBJ2-3; tentatively, D is TRBD2 (5 bases). There are 14 residues in the CDR3. The germline V and J ends were trimmed by 6 bases and 2 bases, with 12 bases remaining between them. Germline values: CDR1 MDHEN, CDR2 SYDVKM. In DNA, the CDR3 is TGTGCCAGCAGGGTCCCGGGATCCACAGATACGCAGTATTTT. Protein sequence: CASRVPGSTDTQYF.

The CDR3 protein is CASSGRATDTQYF. The CDR3 region has the DNA TGTGCCAGCAGTGGACGAGCCACAGATACGCAGTATTTT. The chain employs TRBV28 and TRBJ2-3; D is uncertain. From germline, CDR1 is MDHEN and CDR2 SYDVKM. This CDR3 contains 13 residues. V lost 5 bases, J lost 2 bases, and 8 bases lay in between.

This sequence joins TRBV4-1 and TRBJ2-1; D is uncertain. Germline lookup yields CDR1 MGHRA and CDR2 YSYEKL. CDR3 size: 16 residues. V lost 1 base and J 0 bases, leaving 10 bases between the germline ends. The CDR3 protein is CASSQGVRSSYNEQFF. The CDR3 region has the DNA TGCGCCAGCAGCCAAGGAGTCCGTAGCTCCTACAATGAGCAGTTCTTC.

This clone occurred once. The chain carries TRBV10-3 and TRBJ2-7; weak D call: TRBD2 (6 bases). Germline loops: CDR1 ENHRY, CDR2 SYGVKD. This CDR3 region has 12 residues. Trimming left V 10 bases short and J 0 bases short, with 10 bases between. CDR3 coding DNA: TGTGCCACCCAGACTAGCTCCTACGAGCAGTACTTC. Its translation is CATQTSSYEQYF.

This clone was found once. The chain recombines TRBV2 with TRBJ2-3, with D possibly TRBD2 on 6 matching bases. V was pared by 6 bases and J by 3 bases, with 10 bases between. The V gene's germline CDR1 is SNHLY and CDR2 FYNNEI. The CDR3 has 13 amino acids. CDR3 sequence: CASSPGTTDTQYF. The CDR3 coding sequence is TGTGCCAGCAGCCCTGGGACTACAGATACGCAGTATTTT.

On this clone: Other DNA sequences within the sample encode an identical CDR3. The chain is built from TRBV2 and TRBJ1-1, with D perhaps TRBD1 (5 bases). CDR1 is SNHLY, CDR2 FYNNEI, per germline. With 4 bases removed from V and 1 base from J, the gap between germline ends came to 10 bases. The CDR3 runs 14 residues. Here the CDR3 DNA reads TGTGCCAGCAGTGTTGAGCAGGGGAACACTGAAGCTTTCTTT. Its protein is CASSVEQGNTEAFF.

The genes are TRBV28 and TRBJ1-2; 8 bases map to TRBD1. The V segment lost 4 bases and the J segment 4 bases; nucleotides outside the gene matches: 8. CDR1 and CDR2 (germline): MDHEN, SYDVKM. CDR3 length: 15 residues. The CDR3, as DNA: TGTGCCAGCAGTTCCCCACAGGGGGACCGCTATGGCTACACCTTC. Translated: CASSSPQGDRYGYTF.